The 27 T cell receptor beta chains given below trace back to one sample, sequenced in a study of blood T cell repertoires in COVID-19 (dated by TCRdb to 2020 to 2022). To prepare the library, the immunoSEQ multiplex PCR assay was applied. In its TCRdb copy, this immuneACCESS table keeps in-frame sequences only and misses some clones. Where compared with another copy, unresolved V genes explain less than half of these, and the others have no known cause. Here the sample has tens of thousands of clones; nearly 90% occur a single time. The ten largest clonotypes hold about 10% of the sample. Sample: peripheral blood. The source of these receptors is a human donor in a cohort sampled during active COVID-19.

The chain is built from TRBV12-3 or TRBV12-4 and TRBJ1-2; D unclear. The V end was cut by 5 bases, the J end by 4 bases, with 8 bases between. The CDR3 loop spans 12 amino acids. For the CDR3, the DNA is TGTGCCAGCAGTCGTGGGAGCTATGGCTACACCTTC. Translating it yields CASSRGSYGYTF.

The chain recombines TRBV9 with TRBJ2-1; D is perhaps TRBD2 (6 bases). V was clipped by 0 bases and J by 5 bases, with 9 bases between them. Germline lookup yields CDR1 SGDLS and CDR2 YYNGEE. The length of the CDR3 is 14 residues. The CDR3 region is CASSVEGTDNEQFF. Written as DNA, the CDR3 is TGTGCCAGCAGCGTAGAAGGGACTGACAATGAGCAGTTCTTC.

In this sample, this clone turned up a few times. The chain links TRBV11-2 to TRBJ1-1, with 10 bases lining up with TRBD1. V was pared by 0 bases and J by 5 bases, with 3 bases of the junction left unmatched. Germline CDR1 is SGHAT and CDR2 is FQNNGV. This CDR3 spans 15 amino acids. The CDR3 DNA reads as TGTGCCAGCAGCTTAGACGGACAGGGGGGAACTGAAGCTTTCTTT. Translated, it gives CASSLDGQGGTEAFF.

This clone appeared once. The chain has TRBV6-1 and TRBJ2-7; D possibly corresponds to TRBD1 (6 bases). CDR1 and CDR2 (germline): MNHNS, SASEGT. The CDR3 has 18 residues. The V and J ends lost 1 base and 3 bases respectively, with 22 bases between them. CDR3 sequence reads: CASSEVWIGQGRVYEQYF. The CDR3 nucleotides are TGTGCCAGCAGTGAAGTGTGGATAGGGCAGGGGAGAGTCTACGAGCAGTACTTC.

The V gene is TRBV11-2, the J gene TRBJ2-7, with TRBD2 matching over 8 bases. This CDR3 spans 13 amino acids. The V gene end was trimmed by 5 bases and the J gene end by 5 bases; junction bases not matched to a gene: 5. Germline V gene lookup returns CDR1 SGHAT and CDR2 FQNNGV. The CDR3 reads CASSSPGLDEQYF. The CDR3 DNA is TGTGCCAGCAGCAGCCCGGGACTAGACGAGCAGTACTTC.

This chain uses TRBV3-1 (or the pseudogene TRBV3-2) with TRBJ1-3; no definite D call. Germline CDR1 LGHDT, CDR2 YNNKEL (reference sequence). The CDR3 extends over 14 amino acids. The germline V and J ends were trimmed by 1 base and 4 bases, with 8 bases remaining between them. The CDR3: CASSQGVAGNTIYF. Written as DNA, the CDR3 is TGTGCCAGCAGCCAAGGTGTGGCCGGAAACACCATATATTTT.

The V call is TRBV21-1, the J call TRBJ1-3. TRBV21-1 is termed a pseudogene. This CDR3 comprises 17 residues. The CDR3 reads CASSKAEGSGSGNTIYF. As DNA, the CDR3 is TGTGCCAGCAGCAAAGCGGAGGGGTCAGGCTCTGGAAACACCATATATTTT.

The V call is TRBV6-5, the J call TRBJ1-2; TRBD1 is a possible D gene (6 bases). Trimming left V 11 bases short and J 7 bases short, with 26 bases between. This CDR3 contains 15 residues. The germline gives CDR1 MNHEY, CDR2 SVGAGI. CDR3 sequence reads: CAVHPSGGGSSGYTF. Written as DNA, the CDR3 is TGTGCCGTTCACCCCAGTGGGGGCGGTAGTTCTGGCTACACCTTC.

The V and J genes are TRBV5-8 and TRBJ2-5; a weak D match, TRBD2 (5 bases). The V gene's germline CDR1 is SGHTS and CDR2 YDEGEE. The CDR3 loop spans 13 amino acids. Trimming took off 0 bases at V and 6 bases at J, with 9 bases between the two ends. DNA for the CDR3: TGTGCCAGCAGCTTGGGAGGGTGGCAGACCCAGTACTTC. Encoded protein: CASSLGGWQTQYF.

This chain connects TRBV4-2 to TRBJ2-3; tentatively, D is TRBD2 (5 bases). V lost 2 bases and J lost 14, with 14 bases in between. Germline V lookup: CDR1 LGHNA, CDR2 YNFKEQ. This CDR3 has 12 residues. The CDR3 loop reads CASSQQLGNLYF. Here the CDR3 DNA reads TGTGCCAGCAGCCAACAACTAGGTAATCTGTATTTT.

Only a few counts were recorded for this clone. The chain has TRBV19 and TRBJ2-2, with D maybe TRBD1 (6 bases). The V gene's germline CDR1 is LNHDA and CDR2 SQIVND (reference sequence). There are 16 residues in the CDR3. Trimming took 6 bases from V and 8 from J, leaving 22 bases between them. The CDR3 nucleotides are TGTGCCAGTAGCGCGCCGGGACAAGCCCGTCCGGGGGAGCTGTTTTTT. This codes for CASSAPGQARPGELFF.

This clone was detected once. CDR3 region: CASNKPGASTDTQYF. DNA of the CDR3: TGTGCCAGCAACAAACCGGGAGCTAGCACAGATACGCAGTATTTT. The V gene is TRBV5-4, the J gene TRBJ2-3; possible D gene TRBD2, 6 bases. The CDR3 is 15 residues long. Germline lookup yields CDR1 SGHNT and CDR2 YYREEE (reference sequence). The germline V and J ends were trimmed by 6 bases and 0 bases, with 14 bases remaining between them.

V is TRBV7-2 and J is TRBJ2-1; the D gene is possibly TRBD1 (6 bases). This CDR3 has 14 residues. V was trimmed by 7 bases and J by 9 bases, leaving 19 bases between them. Germline lookup yields CDR1 SGHTA and CDR2 FQGNSA. CDR3 residues: CASTTPPGAGEQFF. DNA of the CDR3: TGTGCCAGCACGACTCCGCCAGGGGCGGGTGAGCAGTTCTTC.

The chain links TRBV2 to TRBJ2-3; TRBD2 might be the D (6 bases). Germline values: CDR1 SNHLY, CDR2 FYNNEI. The V end lost 4 bases, the J end lost 0 bases, and 17 bases lay between the germline ends. CDR3 length: 17 amino acids. CDR3 residues: CASSVGSGLPSTDTQYF. CDR3 DNA sequence: TGTGCCAGCAGTGTAGGAAGCGGACTACCTAGCACAGATACGCAGTATTTT.

The CDR3 reads CASSLPGQGTGELFF. The CDR3 DNA follows: TGTGCCAGCAGCCTGCCGGGACAGGGGACCGGGGAGCTGTTTTTT. This sequence joins TRBV5-5 and TRBJ2-2; TRBD1 matches at 10 bases. With V trimmed by 4 bases and J by 5 bases, 5 bases remained unmatched. CDR1 is SGHKS, CDR2 YYEKEE, per germline (reference sequence). The CDR3 has 15 amino acids.

This clone is a singleton in its sample. The V gene is TRBV29-1, the J gene TRBJ2-1; 9 positions agree with TRBD2. V trimming: 7 bases; J trimming: 7 bases; junction bases outside the gene matches: 11. Per the germline V gene, CDR1 is SQVTM and CDR2 is ANQGSEA. This CDR3 is built from 14 residues. CDR3 sequence (DNA): TGCAGCGACCGCGGGAGGGGTATTACGAATGAGCAGTTCTTC. It is translated as CSDRGRGITNEQFF.

CDR3 in amino acids: CASSEARNSNQPQHF. The CDR3 DNA reads as TGTGCCAGCAGTGAAGCGCGGAATAGCAATCAGCCCCAGCATTTT. The chain couples TRBV6-1 to TRBJ1-5; D remains ambiguous. The germline V gene has CDR1 MNHNS and CDR2 SASEGT. The CDR3 loop spans 15 amino acids. V lost 0 bases and J lost 0, with 6 bases in between.

The rearrangement links TRBV6-5 to TRBJ2-2; D is undetermined. Germline CDR1 is MNHEY and CDR2 is SVGAGI. Trimming left V 7 bases short and J 1 base short, with 10 bases between. This CDR3 is 14 amino acids long. CDR3 nucleotides: TGTGCCAGCATGAGAAATGTGAACACCGGGGAGCTGTTTTTT. Protein sequence: CASMRNVNTGELFF.

The chain has TRBV19 and TRBJ1-2; TRBD1 aligns across 8 bases. Germline V lookup: CDR1 LNHDA, CDR2 SQIVND (reference sequence). Trimming at V came to 9 bases and at J to 4 bases, leaving 22 bases not matched to a gene. The CDR3 runs to 18 residues. The CDR3 here is CASQRAGLAGGAGYGYTF. CDR3 nucleotides: TGTGCCAGCCAAAGGGCAGGGCTCGCAGGGGGCGCAGGCTATGGCTACACCTTC.

The genes are TRBV7-9 and TRBJ1-3; TRBD1 aligns across 7 bases. This CDR3 region has 13 residues. After removal of 11 bases from V and 2 bases from J, the junction contained 6 bases not matched to a gene. Germline CDR1 is SEHNR and CDR2 is FQNEAQ (reference sequence). The CDR3 spells CAATGATGNTIYF. The DNA of the CDR3 is TGTGCCGCTACAGGGGCAACTGGAAACACCATATATTTT.

The genes are TRBV6-5 and TRBJ1-2, with 9 bases aligning to TRBD1. V gave up 6 bases and J gave up 8 bases; unmatched junction bases: 10. This CDR3 spans 14 amino acids. CDR1 is MNHEY and CDR2 is SVGAGI in the germline V gene. The CDR3 here is CASSGQGFPGGYTF. The CDR3 DNA follows: TGTGCCAGCAGCGGACAGGGGTTTCCCGGGGGCTACACCTTC.

V and J are TRBV9 and TRBJ1-1; maybe TRBD1 (6 bases). This CDR3 has 17 residues. The ends were cut back, 0 bases at V and 7 bases at J, with 22 bases in the middle. Germline values: CDR1 SGDLS, CDR2 YYNGEE. The CDR3 bases are TGTGCCAGCAGCGTAGGGCGTGGGTTTAAGGGGGTAAATGAAGCTTTCTTT. It is translated as CASSVGRGFKGVNEAFF.

V usage is TRBV6-6 and J usage is TRBJ2-7, with D unclear. This CDR3 region has 13 residues. Germline V gene data show CDR1 as MNHNY and CDR2 as SVGAGI (reference sequence). Trimming shortened V by 4 bases and J by 7 bases, and 14 bases separated the two germline ends. CDR3: CASSSPTEREQYF. The DNA for the CDR3 is TGTGCCAGCAGTTCCCCCACCGAGCGAGAGCAGTACTTC.

This chain joins TRBV30 and TRBJ2-7, with 11 bases matching TRBD2. After removal of 5 bases from V and 3 bases from J, the junction contained 6 bases not matched to a gene. The length of the CDR3 is 14 residues. Germline CDR1 is GTSNPN and CDR2 is SVGIG (reference sequence). CDR3 amino acids: CAWSGTSGLYEQYF. The DNA for the CDR3 is TGTGCCTGGTCGGGGACTAGCGGCCTCTACGAGCAGTACTTC.

This chain links TRBV18 with TRBJ2-2, with 7 bases fitting TRBD2. After removal of 0 bases from V and 5 bases from J, the junction contained 9 bases not matched to a gene. Germline V lookup: CDR1 KGHSH, CDR2 LQKENI. This CDR3 comprises 17 residues. CDR3 nucleotides: TGTGCCAGCTCACCACCTGTTGCCCTAGCGGTTACCGGGGAGCTGTTTTTT. Translating gives CASSPPVALAVTGELFF.

V is TRBV11-2 and J is TRBJ1-4; D unresolved. V was cut by 1 base and J by 5 bases, with 5 bases left in between. This CDR3 region has 13 residues. Germline CDR1 SGHAT, CDR2 FQNNGV. The CDR3 sequence is CASSLGRNEKLFF. Here the CDR3 DNA reads TGTGCCAGCAGCTTAGGCAGAAATGAAAAACTGTTTTTT.

This rearrangement joins TRBV6-6 to TRBJ1-5; D is unclear. This CDR3 has 13 amino acids. V shed 2 bases and J shed 4 bases, with 6 bases lying between them. Germline CDR1 and CDR2: MNHNY and SVGAGI (reference sequence). CDR3 region: CASSYNLNQPQHF. The CDR3 nucleotides read TGTGCCAGCAGTTACAACCTAAATCAGCCCCAGCATTTT.